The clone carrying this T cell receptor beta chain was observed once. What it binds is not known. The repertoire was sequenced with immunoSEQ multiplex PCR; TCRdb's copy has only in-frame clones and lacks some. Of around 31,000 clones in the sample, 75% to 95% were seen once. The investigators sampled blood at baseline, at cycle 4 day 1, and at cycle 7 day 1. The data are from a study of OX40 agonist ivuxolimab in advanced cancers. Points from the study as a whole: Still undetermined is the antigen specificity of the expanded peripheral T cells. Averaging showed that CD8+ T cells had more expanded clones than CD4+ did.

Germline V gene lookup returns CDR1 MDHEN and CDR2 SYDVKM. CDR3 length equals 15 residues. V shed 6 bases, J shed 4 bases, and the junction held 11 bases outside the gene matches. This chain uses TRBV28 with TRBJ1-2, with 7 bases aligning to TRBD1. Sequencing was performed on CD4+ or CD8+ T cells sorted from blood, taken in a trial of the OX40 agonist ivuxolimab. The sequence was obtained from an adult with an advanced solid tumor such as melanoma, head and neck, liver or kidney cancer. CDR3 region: CASSSQPRGPYGYTF. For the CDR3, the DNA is TGTGCCAGCAGCTCACAACCTAGGGGGCCCTATGGCTACACCTTC.